This T cell receptor (beta chain) is drawn from a study of a mutant IDH1 vaccine in newly diagnosed glioma. Study context: Former treatment meant radiotherapy, temozolomide, or both; the majority had gotten both.

Overall study findings and caveats: Seemingly, pseudoprogression had no relation to changes in the top peripheral T cell clonotypes. Altogether, almost 95% of patients exhibited vaccine-induced immune responses.

Repertoires were generated with immunoSEQ multiplex PCR, while TCRdb's copy carries only in-frame clones and drops some. The sample yields about 55,000 clones, about four fifths seen once. A note on this clone: Its antigen is unidentified.

Stated time point: week 23, last vaccination. Every vaccine dose comprised 300 ug of mutant IDH1 20-mer peptide plus topical imiquimod. Germline loops: CDR1 LGHNA, CDR2 YNFKEQ. CDR3 length equals 16 residues. V was shortened by 0 bases and J by 5 bases, with 16 bases between the two germline ends. The sequencing here drew on PBMCs, taken from a glioma patient whose treatment included an IDH1 peptide vaccine. This sequence originates from a man between 35 and 55 years old with glioma. This chain links TRBV4-2 with TRBJ2-5, with TRBD2 as a possible D gene (7 bases). The CDR3 protein is CASSQDMAGAGETQYF. CDR3 DNA: TGTGCCAGCAGCCAAGATATGGCGGGGGCCGGGGAGACCCAGTACTTC.